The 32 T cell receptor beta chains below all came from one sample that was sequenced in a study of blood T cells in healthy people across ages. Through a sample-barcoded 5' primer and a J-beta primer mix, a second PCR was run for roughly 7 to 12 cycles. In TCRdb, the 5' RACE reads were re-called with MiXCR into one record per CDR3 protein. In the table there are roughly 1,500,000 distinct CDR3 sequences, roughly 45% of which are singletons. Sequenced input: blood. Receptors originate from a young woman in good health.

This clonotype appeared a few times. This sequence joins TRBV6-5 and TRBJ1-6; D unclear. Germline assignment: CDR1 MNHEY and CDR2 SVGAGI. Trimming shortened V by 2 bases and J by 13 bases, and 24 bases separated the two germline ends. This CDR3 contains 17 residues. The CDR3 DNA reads TGTGCCAGCAGTTACGGAGCTGGTTCCGGCGGGATTCATCCCCTCCACTTT. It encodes CASSYGAGSGGIHPLHF.

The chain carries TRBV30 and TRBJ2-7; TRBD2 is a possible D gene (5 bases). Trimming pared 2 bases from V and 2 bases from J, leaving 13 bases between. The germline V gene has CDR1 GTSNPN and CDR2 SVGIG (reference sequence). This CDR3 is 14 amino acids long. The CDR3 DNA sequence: TGTGCCTGGAGTATCGGCGGGTGGACCTACGAGCAGTACTTC. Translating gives CAWSIGGWTYEQYF.

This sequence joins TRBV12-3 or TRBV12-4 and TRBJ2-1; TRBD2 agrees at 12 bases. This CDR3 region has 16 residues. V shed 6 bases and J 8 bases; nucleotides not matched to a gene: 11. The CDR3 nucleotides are TGTGCCAGCAGCTGGGGGCTAGCGGGAGGGAGGGATGAGCAGTTCTTC. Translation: CASSWGLAGGRDEQFF.

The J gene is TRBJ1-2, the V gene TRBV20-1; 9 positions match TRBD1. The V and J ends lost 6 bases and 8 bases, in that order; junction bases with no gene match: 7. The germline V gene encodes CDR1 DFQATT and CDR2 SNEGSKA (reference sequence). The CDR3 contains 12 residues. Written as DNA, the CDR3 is TGCAGTGCCCAGGGACAGGGCGGAGGCTACACCTTC. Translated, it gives CSAQGQGGGYTF.

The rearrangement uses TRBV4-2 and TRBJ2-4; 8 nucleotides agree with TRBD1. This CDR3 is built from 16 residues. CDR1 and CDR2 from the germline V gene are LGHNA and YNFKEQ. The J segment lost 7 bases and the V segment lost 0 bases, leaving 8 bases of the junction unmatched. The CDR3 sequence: CASSQDLPTGVNIQYF. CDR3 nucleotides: TGTGCCAGCAGCCAAGACTTACCGACAGGGGTTAACATTCAGTACTTC.

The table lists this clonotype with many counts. The CDR3 sequence is CSVELQGPYEQYF. The CDR3 region has the DNA TGCAGCGTTGAACTCCAGGGCCCCTACGAGCAGTACTTC. The rearrangement links TRBV29-1 to TRBJ2-7; D perhaps matches TRBD1 (5 bases). From germline, CDR1 is SQVTM and CDR2 ANQGSEA. The CDR3 runs to 13 residues. V lost 2 bases and J 2 bases, leaving 10 bases between the germline ends.

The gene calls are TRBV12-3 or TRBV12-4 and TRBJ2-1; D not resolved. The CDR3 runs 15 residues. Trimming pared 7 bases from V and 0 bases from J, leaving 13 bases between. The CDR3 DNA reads TGTGCCAGCACCCCGGCACGACGCTCCTACAATGAGCAGTTCTTC. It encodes CASTPARRSYNEQFF.

The CDR3 region is CASSVKEGGLSYEQYF. CDR3 nucleotide sequence: TGTGCCAGCAGTGTAAAGGAGGGGGGCCTTTCCTACGAGCAGTACTTC. The chain links TRBV21-1 to TRBJ2-7; TRBD1 is the table's D call, not checked against the DNA. TRBV21-1 is a listed pseudogene. The CDR3 spans 16 residues.

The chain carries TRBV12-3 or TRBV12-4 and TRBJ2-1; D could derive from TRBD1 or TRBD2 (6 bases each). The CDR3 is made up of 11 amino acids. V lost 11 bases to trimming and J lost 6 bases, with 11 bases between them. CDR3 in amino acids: CAGGTTNEQFF. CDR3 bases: TGTGCCGGGGGGACAACCAATGAGCAGTTCTTC.

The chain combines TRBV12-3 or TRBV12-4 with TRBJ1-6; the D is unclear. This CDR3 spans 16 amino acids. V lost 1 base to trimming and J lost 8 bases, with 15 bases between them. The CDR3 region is CASSLVRWQWDSPLHF. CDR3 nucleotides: TGTGCCAGCAGTTTAGTCAGGTGGCAGTGGGATTCACCCCTCCACTTT.

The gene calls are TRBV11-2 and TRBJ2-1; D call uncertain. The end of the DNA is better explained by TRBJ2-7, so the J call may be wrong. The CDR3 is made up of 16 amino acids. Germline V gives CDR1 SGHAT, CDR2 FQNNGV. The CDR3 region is CASSLYDGLSYNEQYF. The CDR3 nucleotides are TGTGCCAGCAGCTTATATGACGGGCTCTCCTACAATGAGCAGTACTTC.

The CDR3 sequence is CRVGQGESNEQFF. The CDR3 DNA reads as TGCAGGGTTGGACAGGGGGAATCCAATGAGCAGTTCTTC. The rearrangement joins TRBV20-1 to TRBJ2-4, with TRBD1 identical over 10 bases. The J call is in doubt because the DNA end fits TRBJ2-1 better. Germline V CDR1 and CDR2: DFQATT, SNEGSKA (reference sequence). CDR3 length: 13 residues.

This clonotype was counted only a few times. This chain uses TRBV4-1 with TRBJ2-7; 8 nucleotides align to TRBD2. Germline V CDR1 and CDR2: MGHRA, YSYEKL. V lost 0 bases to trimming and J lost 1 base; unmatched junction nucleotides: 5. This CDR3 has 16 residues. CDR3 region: CASSQERGDGSYEQYF. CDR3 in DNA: TGCGCCAGCAGCCAAGAGCGGGGGGATGGGTCCTACGAGCAGTACTTC.

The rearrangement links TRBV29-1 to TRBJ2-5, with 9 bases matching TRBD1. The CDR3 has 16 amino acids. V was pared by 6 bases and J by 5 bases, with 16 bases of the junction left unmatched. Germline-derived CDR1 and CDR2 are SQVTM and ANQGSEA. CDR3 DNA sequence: TGCAGCGTAGACCCGGGACAGGGAATGAGGGGGGAGACCCAGTACTTC. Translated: CSVDPGQGMRGETQYF.

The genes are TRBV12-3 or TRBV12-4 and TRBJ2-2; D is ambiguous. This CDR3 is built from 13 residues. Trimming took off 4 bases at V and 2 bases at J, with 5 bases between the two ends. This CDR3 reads CASSSENTGELFF. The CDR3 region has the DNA TGTGCCAGCAGTTCTGAAAACACCGGGGAGCTGTTTTTT.

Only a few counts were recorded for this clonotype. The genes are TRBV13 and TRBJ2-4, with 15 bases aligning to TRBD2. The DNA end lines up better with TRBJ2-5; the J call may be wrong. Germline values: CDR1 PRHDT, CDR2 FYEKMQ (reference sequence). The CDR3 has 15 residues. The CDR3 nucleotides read TGTGCCAGCAGCTCCGGACTAGCGGGGGGGAAGACCCAGTACTTC. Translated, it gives CASSSGLAGGKTQYF.

The DNA of the CDR3 is TGTGCCAGCAGTCTAAGGACAGGGGCTATTGATGGCTACACCTTC. This gives the protein CASSLRTGAIDGYTF. The V call is TRBV12-3 or TRBV12-4, the J call TRBJ1-2, with 9 bases identical to TRBD1. Trimming removed 5 bases from V and 6 bases from J; junction bases left unmatched: 10. The CDR3 sequence is 15 residues long.

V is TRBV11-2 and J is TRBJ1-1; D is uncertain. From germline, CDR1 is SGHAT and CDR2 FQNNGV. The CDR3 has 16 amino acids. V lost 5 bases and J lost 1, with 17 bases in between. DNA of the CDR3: TGTGCCAGCAGCGCGGGTTTCGGGGTAAAGAACACTGAAGCTTTCTTT. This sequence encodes CASSAGFGVKNTEAFF.

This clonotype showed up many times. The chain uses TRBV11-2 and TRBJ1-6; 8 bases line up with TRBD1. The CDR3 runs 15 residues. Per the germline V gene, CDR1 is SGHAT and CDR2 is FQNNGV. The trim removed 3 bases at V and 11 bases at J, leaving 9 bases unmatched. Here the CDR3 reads CASSFVRTGTTPLHF. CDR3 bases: TGTGCCAGCAGCTTCGTGCGGACAGGGACAACACCCCTCCACTTT.

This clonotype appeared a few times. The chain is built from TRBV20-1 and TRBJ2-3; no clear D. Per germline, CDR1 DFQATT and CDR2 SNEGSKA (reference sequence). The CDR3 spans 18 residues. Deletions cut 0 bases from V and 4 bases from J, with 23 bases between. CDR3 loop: CSARDFAARLRYADTQYF. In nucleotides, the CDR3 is TGCAGTGCTAGAGATTTTGCCGCTCGTCTTCGATACGCAGATACGCAGTATTTT.

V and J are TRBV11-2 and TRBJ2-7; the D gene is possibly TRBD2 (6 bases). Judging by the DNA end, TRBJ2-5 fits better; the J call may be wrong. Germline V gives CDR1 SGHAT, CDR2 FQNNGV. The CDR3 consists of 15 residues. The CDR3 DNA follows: TGTGCCAGCAGCTTACGGAGGGAGAAAGAGGAGACCCAGTACTTC. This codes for CASSLRREKEETQYF.

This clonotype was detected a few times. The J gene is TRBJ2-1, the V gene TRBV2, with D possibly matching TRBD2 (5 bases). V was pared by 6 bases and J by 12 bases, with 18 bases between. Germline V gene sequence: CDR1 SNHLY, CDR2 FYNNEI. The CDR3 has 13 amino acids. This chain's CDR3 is CASRTGSQIGQFF. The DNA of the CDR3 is TGTGCCAGCAGAACGGGGTCCCAAATCGGGCAGTTCTTC.

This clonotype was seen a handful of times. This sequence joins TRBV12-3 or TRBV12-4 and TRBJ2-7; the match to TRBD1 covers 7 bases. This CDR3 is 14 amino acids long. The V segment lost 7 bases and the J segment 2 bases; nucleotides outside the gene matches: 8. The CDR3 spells CASNINRGPYEQYF. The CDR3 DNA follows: TGTGCCAGCAACATTAACAGGGGCCCCTACGAGCAGTACTTC.

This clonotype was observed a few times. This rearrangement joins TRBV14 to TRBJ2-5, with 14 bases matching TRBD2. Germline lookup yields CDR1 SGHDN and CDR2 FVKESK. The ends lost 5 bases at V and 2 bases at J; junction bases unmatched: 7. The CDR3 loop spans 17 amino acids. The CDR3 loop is CASSDHRTSGRQETQYF. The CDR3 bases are TGTGCCAGCAGCGACCACCGGACTAGCGGGAGGCAAGAGACCCAGTACTTC.

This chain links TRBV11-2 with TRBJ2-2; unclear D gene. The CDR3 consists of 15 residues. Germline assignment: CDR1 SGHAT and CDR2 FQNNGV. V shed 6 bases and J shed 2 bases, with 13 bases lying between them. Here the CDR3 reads CASSPNGVNTGELFF. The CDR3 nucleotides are TGTGCCAGCAGTCCAAATGGGGTAAACACCGGGGAGCTGTTTTTT.

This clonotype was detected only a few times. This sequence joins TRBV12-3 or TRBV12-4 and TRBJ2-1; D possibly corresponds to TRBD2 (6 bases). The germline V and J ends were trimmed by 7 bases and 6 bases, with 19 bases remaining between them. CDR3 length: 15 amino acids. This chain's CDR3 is CASIKEGLASNEQFF. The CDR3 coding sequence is TGTGCCAGCATAAAAGAGGGGCTAGCGAGCAATGAGCAGTTCTTC.

The chain's CDR3 is CASNTAGRGHNEQFF. The DNA for the CDR3 is TGTGCCAGCAACACGGCGGGGCGGGGGCACAATGAGCAGTTCTTC. This chain connects TRBV6-2 or TRBV6-3 to TRBJ2-1; D might be TRBD2 (7 bases). Deletions cut 7 bases from V and 5 bases from J, with 18 bases between. Germline loops: CDR1 MNHEY, CDR2 SVGEGT. This CDR3 region has 15 residues.

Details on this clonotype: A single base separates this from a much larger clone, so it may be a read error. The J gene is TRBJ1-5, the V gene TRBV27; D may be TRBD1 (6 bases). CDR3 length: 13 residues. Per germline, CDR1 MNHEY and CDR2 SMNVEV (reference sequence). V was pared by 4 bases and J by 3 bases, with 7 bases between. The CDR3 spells CASSYRDNQPQHF. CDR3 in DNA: TGTGCCAGCAGTTACAGGGACAATCAGCCCCAGCATTTT.

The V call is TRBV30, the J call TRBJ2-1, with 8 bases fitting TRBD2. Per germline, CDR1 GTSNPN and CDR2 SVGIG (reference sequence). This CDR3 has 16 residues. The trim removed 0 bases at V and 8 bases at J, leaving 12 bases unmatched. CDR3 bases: TGTGCCTGGAGTGTATCAGCGGGAGTGAGACGGGATGAGCAGTTCTTC. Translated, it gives CAWSVSAGVRRDEQFF.

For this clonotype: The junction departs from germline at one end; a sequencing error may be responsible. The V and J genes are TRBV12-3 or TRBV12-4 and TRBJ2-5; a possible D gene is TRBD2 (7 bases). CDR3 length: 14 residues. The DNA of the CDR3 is TGTGCCAGCAGAAGTGCGGGGGCACAAGAGACCCGGTACTTC. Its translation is CASRSAGAQETRYF.

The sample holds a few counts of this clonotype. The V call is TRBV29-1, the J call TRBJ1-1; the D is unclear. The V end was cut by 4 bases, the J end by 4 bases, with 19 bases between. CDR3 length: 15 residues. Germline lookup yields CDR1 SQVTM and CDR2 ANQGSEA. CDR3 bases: TGCAGCGTTGTTTTTCCTTCGTTTGGCGGCACTGAAGCTTTCTTT. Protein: CSVVFPSFGGTEAFF.

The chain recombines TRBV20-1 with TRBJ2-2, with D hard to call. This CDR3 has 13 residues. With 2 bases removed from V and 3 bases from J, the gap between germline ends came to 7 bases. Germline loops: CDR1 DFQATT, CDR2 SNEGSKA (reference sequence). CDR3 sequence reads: CSARSGDTGELFF. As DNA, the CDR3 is TGCAGTGCTAGATCCGGTGACACCGGGGAGCTGTTTTTT.